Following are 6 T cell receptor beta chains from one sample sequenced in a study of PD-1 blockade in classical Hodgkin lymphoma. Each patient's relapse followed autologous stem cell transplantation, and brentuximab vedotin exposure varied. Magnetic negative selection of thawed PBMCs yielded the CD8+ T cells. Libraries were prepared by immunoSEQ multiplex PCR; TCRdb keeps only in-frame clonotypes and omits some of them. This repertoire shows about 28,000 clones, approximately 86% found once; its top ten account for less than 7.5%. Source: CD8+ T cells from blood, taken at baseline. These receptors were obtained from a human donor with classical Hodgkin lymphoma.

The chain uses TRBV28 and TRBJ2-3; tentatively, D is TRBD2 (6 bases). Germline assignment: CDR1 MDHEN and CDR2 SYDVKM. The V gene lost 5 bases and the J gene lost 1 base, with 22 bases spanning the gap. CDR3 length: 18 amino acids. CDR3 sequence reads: CASSPSVWRDSRTDTQYF. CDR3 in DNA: TGTGCCAGCAGTCCCTCCGTTTGGCGGGACTCACGCACAGATACGCAGTATTTT. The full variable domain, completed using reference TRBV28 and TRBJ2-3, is DVKVTQSSRYLVKRTGEKVFLECVQDMDHENMFWYRQDPGLGLRLIYFSYDVKMKEKGDIPEGYSVSREKKERFSLILESASTNQTSMYLCASSPSVWRDSRTDTQYFGPGTRLTVL.

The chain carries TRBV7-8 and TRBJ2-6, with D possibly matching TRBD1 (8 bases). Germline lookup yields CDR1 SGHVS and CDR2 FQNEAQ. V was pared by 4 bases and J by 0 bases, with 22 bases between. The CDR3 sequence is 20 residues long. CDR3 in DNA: TGTGCCAGCAGCTCCTTGGGGGGGACAGGCACTTACTCTGGGGCCAACGTCCTGACTTTC. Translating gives CASSSLGGTGTYSGANVLTF.

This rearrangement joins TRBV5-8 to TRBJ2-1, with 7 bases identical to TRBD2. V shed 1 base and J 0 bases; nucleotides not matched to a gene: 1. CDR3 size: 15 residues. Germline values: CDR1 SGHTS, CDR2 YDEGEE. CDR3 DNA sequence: TGTGCCAGCAGCTTGTGGACTAGCTCCTACAATGAGCAGTTCTTC. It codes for CASSLWTSSYNEQFF.

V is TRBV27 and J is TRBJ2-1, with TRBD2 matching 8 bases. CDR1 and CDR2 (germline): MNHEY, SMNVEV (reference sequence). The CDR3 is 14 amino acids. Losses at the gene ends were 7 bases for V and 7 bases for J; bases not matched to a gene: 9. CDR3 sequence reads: CASKLAGRVNEQFF. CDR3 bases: TGTGCCAGCAAATTAGCGGGAAGAGTTAATGAGCAGTTCTTC.

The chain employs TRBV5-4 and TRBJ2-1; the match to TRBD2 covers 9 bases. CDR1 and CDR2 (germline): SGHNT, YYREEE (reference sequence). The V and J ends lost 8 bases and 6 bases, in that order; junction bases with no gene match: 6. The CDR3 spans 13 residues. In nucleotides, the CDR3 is TGTGCCAGAAGCCTAGCGGGGACCAATGAGCAGTTCTTC. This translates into CARSLAGTNEQFF.

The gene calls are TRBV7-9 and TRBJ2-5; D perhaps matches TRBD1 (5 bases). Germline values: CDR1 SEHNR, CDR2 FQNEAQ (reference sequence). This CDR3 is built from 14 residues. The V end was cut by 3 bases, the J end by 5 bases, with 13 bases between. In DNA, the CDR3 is TGTGCCAGCAGCTTGGTACTCCCAGGGGAGACCCAGTACTTC. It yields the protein CASSLVLPGETQYF.